These 10 T cell receptor beta chains were all obtained from the same sample, sequenced in a study of blood T cell repertoires in COVID-19. Method: immunoSEQ multiplex PCR; TCRdb's copy keeps in-frame clones and lacks some. The sample lists 75,000 to 90,000 clones; around four fifths were seen once. Sequenced material: peripheral blood. Receptors were obtained from an elderly man with active or convalescent COVID-19.

This clone has just one count. V usage is TRBV27 and J usage is TRBJ1-2, with 8 bases fitting TRBD1. Germline V gene data show CDR1 as MNHEY and CDR2 as SMNVEV (reference sequence). The CDR3 contains 15 residues. Germline trimming cut 6 bases from V and 4 bases from J; bases unmatched to any gene: 10. Here the CDR3 reads CASSFRQGWSYGYTF. The DNA for the CDR3 is TGTGCCAGCAGCTTCCGACAGGGGTGGTCCTATGGCTACACCTTC.

The rearrangement uses TRBV5-1 and TRBJ1-1, with D uncertain. The CDR3 is 14 amino acids. Germline CDR1 is SGHRS and CDR2 is YFSETQ. V was cut by 4 bases and J by 6 bases, with 16 bases left in between. The CDR3 region has the DNA TGCGCCAGCAGCCGGAGTTCGGTCGCCCCTGAAGCTTTCTTT. Its protein is CASSRSSVAPEAFF.

As DNA, the CDR3 is TGTGCCAGCAGCTTAGAGTGGGGGCCCCTGAATGAGCAGTTCTTC. Protein product: CASSLEWGPLNEQFF. This sequence joins TRBV7-2 and TRBJ2-1; possible D gene TRBD1, 6 bases. This CDR3 comprises 15 residues. Germline values: CDR1 SGHTA, CDR2 FQGNSA. Between the trimmed V and J ends, which lost 1 base and 7 bases, there was a span of 14 bases.

The genes are TRBV3-1 (or the pseudogene TRBV3-2) and TRBJ2-3, with a tentative D call TRBD2 (6 bases). Germline CDR1 is LGHDT and CDR2 is YNNKEL (reference sequence). V dropped 0 bases and J dropped 5 bases, with 15 bases sitting between them. CDR3 length: 16 residues. The CDR3 DNA is TGTGCCAGCAGCCAAGAAGGACGGGAGAAGTTAGATACGCAGTATTTT. Its translation is CASSQEGREKLDTQYF.

This clone was observed once. This chain joins TRBV6-5 and TRBJ1-5; 9 bases map to TRBD1. The CDR3 contains 14 residues. V dropped 8 bases and J dropped 2; count of bases not matched to a gene: 4. Per the germline V gene, CDR1 is MNHEY and CDR2 is SVGAGI. The CDR3 sequence: CASRDRAGNQPQHF. For the CDR3, the DNA is TGTGCCAGCCGGGACAGGGCGGGCAATCAGCCCCAGCATTTT.

The chain couples TRBV5-1 to TRBJ2-5; 8 positions agree with TRBD2. The CDR3 is 16 amino acids. The ends lost 2 bases at V and 2 bases at J; junction bases unmatched: 8. CDR1 SGHRS and CDR2 YFSETQ come from the germline V gene. CDR3 bases: TGCGCCAGCAGCTTTGTCGGGGGGGCCCCTCAAGAGACCCAGTACTTC. It translates to CASSFVGGAPQETQYF.

The genes are TRBV7-6 and TRBJ2-3, with D perhaps matching TRBD2 (6 bases). The CDR3 loop spans 16 amino acids. Trimming removed 1 base from V and 4 bases from J, with 15 bases in between. Germline assignment: CDR1 SGHVS and CDR2 FNYEAQ. The CDR3 sequence is CASSLVAEIIADTQYF. The CDR3, as DNA: TGTGCCAGCAGCTTAGTAGCGGAGATTATCGCAGATACGCAGTATTTT.

The chain joins TRBV18 to TRBJ1-5; TRBD1 matches 7 bases. The CDR3 loop spans 13 amino acids. J gave up 6 bases and V 5 bases, and 4 bases lay outside the gene matches. The germline V gene has CDR1 KGHSH and CDR2 LQKENI. CDR3 in DNA: TGTGCCAGCTCAACAGGGGACGGTCAGCCCCAGCATTTT. Its translation: CASSTGDGQPQHF.

This chain uses TRBV19 with TRBJ2-3; D is perhaps TRBD1 (6 bases). The germline V gene has CDR1 LNHDA and CDR2 SQIVND (reference sequence). This CDR3 region has 16 residues. V was clipped by 10 bases and J by 1 base, with 21 bases between them. Here the CDR3 reads CATEDSRRGGTDTQYF. The CDR3 DNA reads TGTGCCACCGAGGACAGCCGACGAGGTGGCACAGATACGCAGTATTTT.

The chain recombines TRBV27 with TRBJ2-3, with unresolved D. There are 17 residues in the CDR3. Trimming left V 0 bases short and J 5 bases short, with 18 bases between. Germline loops: CDR1 MNHEY, CDR2 SMNVEV (reference sequence). CDR3 in DNA: TGTGCCAGCAGTTTATCCGAAGGAGAGCCAAGGTTAGATACGCAGTATTTT. The encoded protein is CASSLSEGEPRLDTQYF.